Sequencing of this T cell receptor beta chain was carried out in a study of T-cell memory formation after mild COVID-19. Study at large: TCR clustering was largely donor specific. Findings of the study overall: Shrinking CD4+ clones were chiefly CM and EM; CD8+ ones were chiefly EMRA. Later expanders leaned CD4+, whereas day 15 to 85 contracting clones were balanced CD4/CD8.

This clonotype was observed a handful of times. The antigen is unknown. With constant-segment primers, 5'RACE yielded cDNA libraries of TCR alpha and TCR beta that carried sample barcodes and UMIs. TCRdb redid the calling of the 5' RACE reads with MiXCR, one entry per CDR3 protein. The sample has 85,000 to 120,000 distinct CDR3 sequences, over 15% seen once; the top ten hold 28%. This CDR3 has 14 residues. Germline V CDR1 and CDR2: SNHLY, FYNNEI. V lost 3 bases and J lost 1; bases outside the gene matches: 2. What was sequenced was PBMCs or a T cell subset sorted from them (not recorded which). The V call is TRBV2, the J call TRBJ1-1; 7 bases match TRBD1. The clonotype originates from an adult woman who had mild COVID-19 (a few samples of this study predate the infection). Cell type and time point are not known. This CDR3 is CASSDEGANTEAFF. CDR3 bases: TGTGCCAGCAGTGATGAGGGGGCGAACACTGAAGCTTTCTTT.